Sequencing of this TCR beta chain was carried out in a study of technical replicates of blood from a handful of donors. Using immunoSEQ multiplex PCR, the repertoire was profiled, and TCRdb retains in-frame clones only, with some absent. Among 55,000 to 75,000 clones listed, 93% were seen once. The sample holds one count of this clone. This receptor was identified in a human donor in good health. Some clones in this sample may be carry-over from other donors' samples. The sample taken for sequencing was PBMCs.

This chain's CDR3 is CASSLTGFVSTEAFF. DNA of the CDR3: TGCGCCAGCAGCTTGACAGGGTTTGTATCCACTGAAGCTTTCTTT. The genes are TRBV5-1 and TRBJ1-1; possible D gene TRBD1, 6 bases. The germline V gene encodes CDR1 SGHRS and CDR2 YFSETQ. Trimming took off 1 base at V and 4 bases at J, with 14 bases between the two ends. The CDR3 sequence is 15 residues long.